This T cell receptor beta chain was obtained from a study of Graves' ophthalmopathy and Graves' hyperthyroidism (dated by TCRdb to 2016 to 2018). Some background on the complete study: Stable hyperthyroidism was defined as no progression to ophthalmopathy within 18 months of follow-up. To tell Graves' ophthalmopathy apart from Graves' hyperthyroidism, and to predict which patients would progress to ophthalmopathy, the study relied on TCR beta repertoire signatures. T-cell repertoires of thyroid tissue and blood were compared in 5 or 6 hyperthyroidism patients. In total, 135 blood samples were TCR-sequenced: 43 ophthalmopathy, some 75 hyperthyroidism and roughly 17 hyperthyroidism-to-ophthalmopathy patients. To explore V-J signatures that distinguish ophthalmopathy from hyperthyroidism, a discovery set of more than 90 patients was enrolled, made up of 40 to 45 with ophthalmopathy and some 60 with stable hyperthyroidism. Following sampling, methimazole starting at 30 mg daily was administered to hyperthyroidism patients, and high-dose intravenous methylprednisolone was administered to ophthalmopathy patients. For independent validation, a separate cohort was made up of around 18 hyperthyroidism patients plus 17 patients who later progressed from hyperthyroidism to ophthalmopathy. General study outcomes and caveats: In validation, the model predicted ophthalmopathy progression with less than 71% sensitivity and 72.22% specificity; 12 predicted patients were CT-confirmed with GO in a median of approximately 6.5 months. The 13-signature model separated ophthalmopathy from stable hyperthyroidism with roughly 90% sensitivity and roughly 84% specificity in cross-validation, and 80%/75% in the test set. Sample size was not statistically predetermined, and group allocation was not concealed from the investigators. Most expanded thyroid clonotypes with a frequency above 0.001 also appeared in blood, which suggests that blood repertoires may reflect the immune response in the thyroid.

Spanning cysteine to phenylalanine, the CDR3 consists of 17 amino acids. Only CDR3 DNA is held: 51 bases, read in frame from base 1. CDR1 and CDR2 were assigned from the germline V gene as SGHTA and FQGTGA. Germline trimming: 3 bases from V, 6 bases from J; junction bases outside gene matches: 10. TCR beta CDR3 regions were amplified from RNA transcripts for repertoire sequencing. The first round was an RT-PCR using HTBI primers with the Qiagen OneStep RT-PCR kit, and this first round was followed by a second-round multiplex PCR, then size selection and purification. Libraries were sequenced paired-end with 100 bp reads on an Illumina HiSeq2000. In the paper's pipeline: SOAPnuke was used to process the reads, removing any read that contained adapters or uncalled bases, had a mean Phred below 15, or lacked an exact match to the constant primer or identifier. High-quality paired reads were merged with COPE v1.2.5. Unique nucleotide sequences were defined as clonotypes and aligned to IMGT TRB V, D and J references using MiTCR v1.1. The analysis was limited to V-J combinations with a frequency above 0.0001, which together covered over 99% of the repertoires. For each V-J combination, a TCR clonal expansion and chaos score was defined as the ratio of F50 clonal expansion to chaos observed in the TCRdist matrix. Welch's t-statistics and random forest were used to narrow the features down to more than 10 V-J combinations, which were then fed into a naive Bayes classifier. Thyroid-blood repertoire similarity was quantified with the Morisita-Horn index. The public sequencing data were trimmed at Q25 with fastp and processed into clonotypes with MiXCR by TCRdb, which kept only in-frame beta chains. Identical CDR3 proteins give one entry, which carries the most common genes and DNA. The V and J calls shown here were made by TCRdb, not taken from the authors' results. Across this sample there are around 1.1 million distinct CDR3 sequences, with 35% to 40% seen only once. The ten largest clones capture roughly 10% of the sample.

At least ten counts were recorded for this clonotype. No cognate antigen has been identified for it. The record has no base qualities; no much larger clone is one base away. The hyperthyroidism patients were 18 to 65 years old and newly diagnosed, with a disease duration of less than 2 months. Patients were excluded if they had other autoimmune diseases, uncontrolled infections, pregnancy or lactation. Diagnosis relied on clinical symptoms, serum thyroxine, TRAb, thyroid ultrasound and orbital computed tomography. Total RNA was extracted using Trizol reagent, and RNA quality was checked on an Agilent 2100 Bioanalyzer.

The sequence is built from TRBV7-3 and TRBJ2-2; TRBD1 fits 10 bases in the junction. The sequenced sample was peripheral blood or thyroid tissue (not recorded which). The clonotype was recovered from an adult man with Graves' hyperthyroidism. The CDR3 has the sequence CASSFRPGQGIPGELFF. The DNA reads TGTGCCAGCAGCTTCCGACCGGGACAGGGGATCCCCGGGGAGCTGTTTTTT. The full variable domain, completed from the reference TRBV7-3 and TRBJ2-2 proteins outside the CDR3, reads GAGVSQTPSNKVTEKGKYVELRCDPISGHTALYWYRQSLGQGPEFLIYFQGTGAADDSGLPNDRFFAVRPEGSVSTLKIQRTERGDSAVYLCASSFRPGQGIPGELFFGEGSRLTVL.